This T cell receptor beta chain came from a study (dated by TCRdb to between 2014 and 2017). For the wider study: The study examined whether tumor-infiltrating Tregs in breast cancer are drawn from blood Tregs or arise in situ by conversion from other CD4+ T cell subsets. Paper-wide results and their limitations: Rather than covering whole repertoires, validation in the larger cohort was restricted to a single TCR beta V-J rearrangement. The greatest overlap of tumor-infiltrating Treg TCR alpha and beta sequences was with tumor naive CD4+ T cells, followed next by blood naive CD4+ T cells. Tumor memory CD4+ T cell TCR gene usage clustered with blood and lymph node memory CD4+ cells and lymph node naive CD4+ cells.

Full-length TCR variable regions were amplified by 5' RACE PCR using constant-region reverse primers, and then by semi-nested PCR using Nested Universal Primer A. The ReliaPrep RNA Cell Miniprep System was used to extract total RNA, which was then reverse transcribed into 5'RACE-ready cDNA with the SMARTer RACE 5'/3' Kit. Full-length TCR alpha and beta libraries were barcoded with multiplex adaptors and sequenced on an Illumina MiSeq. The paper's data handling went like this. For each of nine subset-tissue groups, sequencing data from the five patients were pooled, and the groups were then compared using unsupervised clustering of TCR gene usage. The Morisita-Horn index was used to calculate repertoire similarity, with shared sequences weighted according to their contribution to each repertoire. The public reads were quality trimmed at Q25 with fastp and then assembled into clones with MiXCR by TCRdb, keeping productive beta chains. Identical CDR3 protein sequences are pooled into one entry, listed with their most common genes and DNA. TCRdb's processing, not the authors' own work, is the source of the V and J calls. Here the sample has 62,000 or so distinct CDR3 sequences; about 20% occur a single time. The ten largest clones add up to about 3% of the sample.

From the cysteine up to the phenylalanine, the CDR3 has a length of 13 residues. Only the CDR3 DNA is retained, 39 bases long and in frame from the first base. V is reduced by 6 bases and J by 7 bases, leaving a spacing of 13 bases between them. CDR1 and CDR2 (SNHLY, FYNNEI) derive from the germline V gene. Memory CD4+ T cells were isolated as CD4+CD45RO+CD25- cells. Tregs, naive and memory CD4+ T cells from tumor, blood and ipsilateral draining lymph nodes of about five breast cancer patients underwent full-length TCR alpha and beta sequencing. Tumor tissue and lymph nodes obtained from ipsilateral axillary dissection were perfused with PBS, minced and then digested with collagenase I and hyaluronidase. Mononuclear cells from lymph nodes or approximately 50 ml of peripheral blood were isolated by Ficoll density gradient centrifugation. A purity exceeding 90% was confirmed by FACS for the sorted cell populations.

About this clonotype: Which antigen it targets is not known. No much larger clone exists at a distance of one base, and base qualities are not known.

The specimen was memory CD4+ T cells sorted from a lymph node. Read against the paper, the sample's cell subset or site label means: memory CD4+ T cells, CD4+CD45RO+CD25-. The sequence was collected from a female donor with breast cancer. The rearranged segments are TRBV2 and TRBJ1-5; no D segment can be confidently identified. The CDR3: CASRSEVGQPQHF. The nucleotide sequence reads TGTGCCAGCAGGTCCGAAGTGGGCCAGCCCCAGCATTTT.